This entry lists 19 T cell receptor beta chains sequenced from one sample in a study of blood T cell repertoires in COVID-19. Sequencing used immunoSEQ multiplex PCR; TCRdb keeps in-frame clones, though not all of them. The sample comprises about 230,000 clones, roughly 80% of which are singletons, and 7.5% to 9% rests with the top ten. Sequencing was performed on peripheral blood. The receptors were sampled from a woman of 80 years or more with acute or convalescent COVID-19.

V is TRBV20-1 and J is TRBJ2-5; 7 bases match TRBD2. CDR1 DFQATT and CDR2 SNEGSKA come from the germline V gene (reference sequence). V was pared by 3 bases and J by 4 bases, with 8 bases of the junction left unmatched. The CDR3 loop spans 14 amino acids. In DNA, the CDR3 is TGCAGTGCTAGTCCGAGCGGGGCTGGAGAGACCCAGTACTTC. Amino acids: CSASPSGAGETQYF.

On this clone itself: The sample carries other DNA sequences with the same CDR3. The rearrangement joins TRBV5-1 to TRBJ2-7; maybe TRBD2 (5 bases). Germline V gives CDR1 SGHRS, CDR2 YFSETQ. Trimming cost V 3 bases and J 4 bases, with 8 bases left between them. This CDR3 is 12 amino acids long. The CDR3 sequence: CASSSTGYEQYF. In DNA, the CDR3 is TGCGCCAGCAGCTCTACGGGGTACGAGCAGTACTTC.

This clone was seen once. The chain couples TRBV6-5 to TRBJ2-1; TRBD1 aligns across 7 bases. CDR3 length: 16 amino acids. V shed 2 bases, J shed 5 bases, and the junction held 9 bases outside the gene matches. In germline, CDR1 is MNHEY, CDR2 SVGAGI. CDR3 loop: CASSYAWQGEHNEQFF. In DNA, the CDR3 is TGTGCCAGCAGTTACGCATGGCAGGGGGAACACAATGAGCAGTTCTTC.

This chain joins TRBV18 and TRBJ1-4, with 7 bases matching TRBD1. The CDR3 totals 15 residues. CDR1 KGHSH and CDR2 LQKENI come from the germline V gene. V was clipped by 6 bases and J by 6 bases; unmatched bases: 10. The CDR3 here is CASSPSGTAHEKLFF. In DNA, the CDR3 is TGTGCCAGCTCTCCCTCGGGGACAGCGCATGAAAAACTGTTTTTT.

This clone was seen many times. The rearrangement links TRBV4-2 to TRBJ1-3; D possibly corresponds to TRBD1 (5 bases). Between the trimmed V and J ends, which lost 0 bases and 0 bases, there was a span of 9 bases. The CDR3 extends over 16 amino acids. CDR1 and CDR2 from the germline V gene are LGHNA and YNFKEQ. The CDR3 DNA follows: TGTGCCAGCAGCCAAGAAACAGGTTCCTCTGGAAACACCATATATTTT. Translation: CASSQETGSSGNTIYF.

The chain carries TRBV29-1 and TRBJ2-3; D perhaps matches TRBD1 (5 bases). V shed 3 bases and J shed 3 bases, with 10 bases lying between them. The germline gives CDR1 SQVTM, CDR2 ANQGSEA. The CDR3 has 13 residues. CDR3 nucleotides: TGCAGCGTTGAGGGGCAGACGACAGATACGCAGTATTTT. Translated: CSVEGQTTDTQYF.

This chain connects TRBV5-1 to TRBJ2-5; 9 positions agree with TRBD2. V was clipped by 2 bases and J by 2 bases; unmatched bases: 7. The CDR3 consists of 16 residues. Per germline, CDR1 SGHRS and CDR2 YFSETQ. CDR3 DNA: TGCGCCAGCAGCTTTACCGGGGCGGGAGGGCAAGAGACCCAGTACTTC. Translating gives CASSFTGAGGQETQYF.

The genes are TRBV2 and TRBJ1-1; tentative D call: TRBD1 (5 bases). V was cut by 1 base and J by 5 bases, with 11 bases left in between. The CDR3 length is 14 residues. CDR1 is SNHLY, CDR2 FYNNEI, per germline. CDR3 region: CASSEVTGVTEAFF. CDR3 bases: TGTGCCAGCAGTGAAGTTACGGGGGTGACTGAAGCTTTCTTT. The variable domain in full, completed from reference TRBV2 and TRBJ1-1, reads EPEVTQTPSHQVTQMGQEVILRCVPISNHLYFYWYRQILGQKVEFLVSFYNNEISEKSEIFDDQFSVERPDGSNFTLKIRSTKLEDSAMYFCASSEVTGVTEAFFGQGTRLTVV.

The CDR3 loop is CASSVGTVYNSPLHF. CDR3 nucleotide sequence: TGTGCCAGCAGCGTAGGGACAGTCTATAATTCACCCCTCCACTTT. The genes are TRBV9 and TRBJ1-6, with a tentative D call TRBD1 (6 bases). The CDR3 runs to 15 residues. The V end lost 0 bases, the J end lost 3 bases, and 7 bases lay between the germline ends. Germline V gene sequence: CDR1 SGDLS, CDR2 YYNGEE.

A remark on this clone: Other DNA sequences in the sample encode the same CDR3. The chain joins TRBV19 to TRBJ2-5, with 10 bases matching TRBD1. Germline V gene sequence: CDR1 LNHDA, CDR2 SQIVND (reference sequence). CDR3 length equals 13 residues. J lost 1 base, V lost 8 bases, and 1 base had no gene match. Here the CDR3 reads CASRDRGQETQYF. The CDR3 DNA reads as TGTGCCAGTCGGGACAGGGGCCAAGAGACCCAGTACTTC.

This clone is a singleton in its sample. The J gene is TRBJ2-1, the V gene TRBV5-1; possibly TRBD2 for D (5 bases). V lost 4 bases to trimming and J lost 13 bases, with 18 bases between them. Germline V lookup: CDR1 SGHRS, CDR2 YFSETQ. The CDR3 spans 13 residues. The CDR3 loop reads CASSINPGTPQFF. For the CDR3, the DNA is TGCGCCAGCAGCATAAACCCGGGAACACCCCAGTTCTTC. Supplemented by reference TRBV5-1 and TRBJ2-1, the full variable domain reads KAGVTQTPRYLIKTRGQQVTLSCSPISGHRSVSWYQQTPGQGLQFLFEYFSETQRNKGNFPGRFSGRQFSNSRSEMNVSTLELGDSALYLCASSINPGTPQFFGPGTRLTVL.

CDR3 DNA sequence: TGTGCCAGCTCAGCAGGGGCCGGGGAGCTGTTTTTT. Translating it yields CASSAGAGELFF. The gene calls are TRBV2 and TRBJ2-2, with a possible D match to TRBD1 (6 bases). Trimming pared 8 bases from V and 6 bases from J, leaving 10 bases between. The germline CDR1 and CDR2 sequences are SNHLY and FYNNEI. CDR3 length: 12 residues.

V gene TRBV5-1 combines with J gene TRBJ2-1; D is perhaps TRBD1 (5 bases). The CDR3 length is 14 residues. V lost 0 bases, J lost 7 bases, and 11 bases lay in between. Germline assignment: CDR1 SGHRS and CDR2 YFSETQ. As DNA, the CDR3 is TGCGCCAGCAGCTTGGCAGCTCCAGGGAATGAGCAGTTCTTC. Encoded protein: CASSLAAPGNEQFF.

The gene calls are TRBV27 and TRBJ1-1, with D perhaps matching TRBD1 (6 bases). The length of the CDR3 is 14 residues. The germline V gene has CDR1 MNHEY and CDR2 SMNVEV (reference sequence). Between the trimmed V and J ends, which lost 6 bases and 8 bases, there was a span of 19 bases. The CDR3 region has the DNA TGTGCCAGCAGCCTGACAGGCCCTTCCCCGGAAGCTTTCTTT. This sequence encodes CASSLTGPSPEAFF.

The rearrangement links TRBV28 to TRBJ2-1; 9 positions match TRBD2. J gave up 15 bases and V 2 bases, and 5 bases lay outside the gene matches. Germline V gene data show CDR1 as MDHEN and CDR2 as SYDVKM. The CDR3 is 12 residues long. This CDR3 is CASSLSSGSLFF. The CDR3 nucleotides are TGTGCCAGCAGTTTAAGTAGCGGGAGTTTGTTCTTC.

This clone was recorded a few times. CDR3 protein: CASSEFGSKGNEQFF. CDR3 nucleotide sequence: TGCGCCAGCAGCGAGTTCGGGAGTAAAGGCAATGAGCAGTTCTTC. V and J are TRBV5-1 and TRBJ2-1, with a tentative D call TRBD2 (6 bases). CDR1 is SGHRS and CDR2 is YFSETQ in the germline V gene. Trimming pared 4 bases from V and 6 bases from J, leaving 17 bases between. The CDR3 runs 15 residues.

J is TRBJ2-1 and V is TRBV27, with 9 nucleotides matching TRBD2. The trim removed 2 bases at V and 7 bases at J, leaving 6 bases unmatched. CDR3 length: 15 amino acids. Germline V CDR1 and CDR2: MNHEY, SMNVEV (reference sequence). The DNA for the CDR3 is TGTGCCAGCAGTTTACCGCTAGCGGGGAGGAATGAGCAGTTCTTC. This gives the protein CASSLPLAGRNEQFF.

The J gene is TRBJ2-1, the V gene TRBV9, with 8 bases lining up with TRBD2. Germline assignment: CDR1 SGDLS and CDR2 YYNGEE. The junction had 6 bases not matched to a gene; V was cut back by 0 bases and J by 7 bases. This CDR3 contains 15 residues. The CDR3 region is CASSVAPGLGNEQFF. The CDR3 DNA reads TGTGCCAGCAGCGTAGCACCGGGACTAGGTAATGAGCAGTTCTTC. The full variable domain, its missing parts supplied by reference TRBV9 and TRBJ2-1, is DSGVTQTPKHLITATGQRVTLRCSPRSGDLSVYWYQQSLDQGLQFLIQYYNGEERAKGNILERFSAQQFPDLHSELNLSSLELGDSALYFCASSVAPGLGNEQFFGPGTRLTVL.

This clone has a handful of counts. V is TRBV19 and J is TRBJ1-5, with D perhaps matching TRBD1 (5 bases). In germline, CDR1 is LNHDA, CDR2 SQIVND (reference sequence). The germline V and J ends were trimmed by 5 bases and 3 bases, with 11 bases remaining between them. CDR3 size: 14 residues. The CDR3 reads CASSPDSSNQPQHF. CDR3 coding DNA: TGTGCCAGTAGTCCAGACAGTTCCAATCAGCCCCAGCATTTT.